These 24 T cell receptor beta chains share one sample of origin, sequenced in a study of T cells after yellow fever vaccination. TCRdb analysed the 5' RACE reads with MiXCR anew, one entry per CDR3 protein. The table lists roughly 500,000 distinct CDR3 sequences, 15% to 20% of them singletons, with around 15% in the top ten. Sequenced material: PBMCs, taken 15 days after the yellow fever booster vaccination. These receptors were obtained from a man under 40 who received the YFV17D yellow fever vaccine.

This clonotype turned up a few times. This rearrangement joins TRBV11-2 to TRBJ2-7; 9 bases are a match to TRBD2. Germline V gives CDR1 SGHAT, CDR2 FQNNGV. Trimming removed 5 bases from V and 4 bases from J; junction bases left unmatched: 15. The length of the CDR3 is 17 residues. In DNA form, the CDR3 reads TGTGCCAGCAGCCCCTCCATAGGTAGCGGGAGAATATACGAGCAGTACTTC. It is translated as CASSPSIGSGRIYEQYF.

This clonotype was seen repeatedly, ten times or more. The chain carries TRBV20-1 and TRBJ2-5; D is perhaps TRBD2 (5 bases). Deletions cut 0 bases from V and 6 bases from J, with 14 bases between. In germline, CDR1 is DFQATT, CDR2 SNEGSKA (reference sequence). This CDR3 comprises 14 residues. The chain's CDR3 is CSARDRRGSQTQYF. As DNA, the CDR3 is TGCAGTGCTAGAGATAGGAGAGGGAGCCAGACCCAGTACTTC.

The chain has TRBV5-1 and TRBJ2-3, with D hard to call. The germline CDR1 and CDR2 sequences are SGHRS and YFSETQ. V lost 10 bases to trimming and J lost 0 bases, with 12 bases between them. The CDR3 is 13 residues long. DNA of the CDR3: TGCGCCGGACGACTGACTAGCACAGATACGCAGTATTTT. Translation: CAGRLTSTDTQYF.

The chain uses TRBV6-1 and TRBJ1-5, with TRBD1 matching over 7 bases. With 0 bases clipped from V and 4 bases from J, the junction kept 3 bases outside the gene matches. The CDR3 has 15 amino acids. CDR1 and CDR2 from the germline V gene are MNHNS and SASEGT. CDR3 loop: CASSEAQGGNQPQHF. The DNA for the CDR3 is TGTGCCAGCAGTGAAGCGCAGGGGGGTAATCAGCCCCAGCATTTT.

This chain links TRBV13 with TRBJ2-7; TRBD1 matches at 7 bases. J gave up 3 bases and V 2 bases, and 7 bases lay outside the gene matches. CDR1 PRHDT and CDR2 FYEKMQ come from the germline V gene (reference sequence). There are 15 residues in the CDR3. The CDR3 nucleotides are TGTGCCAGCAGCTTAAGACAGGGAATTAGCTACGAGCAGTACTTC. Protein product: CASSLRQGISYEQYF.

The chain employs TRBV12-3 or TRBV12-4 and TRBJ2-3; 15 nucleotides agree with TRBD2. The CDR3 has 19 residues. J gave up 4 bases and V 4 bases, and 12 bases lay outside the gene matches. The CDR3: CASSSSGTSGRPRADTQYF. The CDR3 region has the DNA TGTGCCAGCAGTTCATCCGGGACTAGCGGGAGGCCTAGGGCAGATACGCAGTATTTT.

This sequence joins TRBV11-2 and TRBJ2-4; 7 positions match TRBD1. The V and J ends lost 0 bases and 0 bases, in that order; junction bases with no gene match: 14. CDR3 length: 20 residues. CDR1 and CDR2 from the germline V gene are SGHAT and FQNNGV. CDR3 in amino acids: CASSLDLRDSLVRAKNIQYF. The CDR3, as DNA: TGTGCCAGCAGCTTAGATCTTCGGGACAGCCTGGTTCGAGCCAAAAACATTCAGTACTTC.

This clonotype was seen a handful of times. The chain recombines TRBV6-1 with TRBJ2-4; D is ambiguous. Trimming shortened V by 6 bases and J by 0 bases, and 15 bases separated the two germline ends. This CDR3 comprises 16 residues. Looked up from germline, CDR1 is MNHNS and CDR2 is SASEGT. This chain's CDR3 is CASSPMAHLAKNIQYF. In nucleotides, the CDR3 is TGTGCCAGCAGCCCCATGGCACACCTAGCCAAAAACATTCAGTACTTC.

The chain uses TRBV3-1 and TRBJ2-2; 10 bases are shared with TRBD2. This CDR3 is 17 amino acids long. Per the germline V gene, CDR1 is LGHDT and CDR2 is YNNKEL (reference sequence). The ends lost 3 bases at V and 5 bases at J; junction bases unmatched: 9. In DNA form, the CDR3 reads TGTGCCAGCAGCCAGTCCCTTCCGGGACTAGCGACCGGGGAGCTGTTTTTT. Amino acid sequence: CASSQSLPGLATGELFF.

Only a few counts were recorded for this clonotype. CDR3 loop: CASTGPGVTQYF. The CDR3 DNA reads TGTGCCAGCACTGGACCAGGGGTGACCCAGTACTTC. J is TRBJ2-5 and V is TRBV28, with a weak D call TRBD1 (6 bases). Trimming pared 7 bases from V and 7 bases from J, leaving 13 bases between. In germline, CDR1 is MDHEN, CDR2 SYDVKM. This CDR3 spans 12 amino acids.

In its sample, this clonotype was seen a few times. The CDR3 is CASSQDPRAGYTF. The CDR3 DNA sequence: TGTGCCAGCAGCCAAGATCCCCGGGCTGGCTACACCTTC. The chain joins TRBV14 to TRBJ1-2; unclear D gene. Germline values: CDR1 SGHDN, CDR2 FVKESK. The CDR3 totals 13 residues. V lost 0 bases, J lost 7 bases, and 9 bases lay in between.

This clonotype was counted a few times. The V and J genes are TRBV7-2 and TRBJ1-2; 10 bases align to TRBD1. CDR1 is SGHTA, CDR2 FQGNSA, per germline. The CDR3 spans 14 residues. The V and J ends lost 4 bases and 4 bases, in that order; junction bases with no gene match: 3. The CDR3 DNA reads as TGTGCCAGCAGCTGGGACAGGGGAATCTATGGCTACACCTTC. This gives the protein CASSWDRGIYGYTF.

The chain couples TRBV10-3 to TRBJ2-5; perhaps TRBD1 as D (6 bases). Germline lookup yields CDR1 ENHRY and CDR2 SYGVKD. Between the trimmed V and J ends, which lost 6 bases and 2 bases, there was a span of 19 bases. The CDR3 is made up of 16 amino acids. CDR3 bases: TGTGCCATCAGCTCAACAGGGCCTAAGGGTCAAGAGACCCAGTACTTC. This sequence encodes CAISSTGPKGQETQYF.

There are a few counts of this clonotype. The chain has TRBV7-2 and TRBJ2-3; TRBD2 matches at 7 bases. Trimming at V came to 5 bases and at J to 0 bases, leaving 8 bases not matched to a gene. The CDR3 length is 16 residues. Germline V CDR1 and CDR2: SGHTA, FQGNSA. The DNA of the CDR3 is TGTGCCAGCAGCGCGCAGACTAGCAGAAGCACAGATACGCAGTATTTT. Its translation: CASSAQTSRSTDTQYF.

The chain joins TRBV7-2 to TRBJ2-1; D not certain. Trimming cost V 1 base and J 12 bases, with 10 bases left between them. The CDR3 runs 12 residues. CDR1 is SGHTA, CDR2 FQGNSA, per germline. The CDR3 reads CASSLGAPWQFF. DNA of the CDR3: TGTGCCAGCAGCTTAGGGGCCCCGTGGCAGTTCTTC.

This clonotype has more than one count but fewer than ten. The chain joins TRBV20-1 to TRBJ2-2; no definite D call. This CDR3 has 14 amino acids. Germline V gives CDR1 DFQATT, CDR2 SNEGSKA (reference sequence). Deletions cut 3 bases from V and 4 bases from J, with 12 bases between. In DNA form, the CDR3 reads TGCAGTGCTAGTCACGACACGTTCACCGGGGAGCTGTTTTTT. It translates to CSASHDTFTGELFF.

The genes are TRBV4-1 and TRBJ1-2, with 10 bases lining up with TRBD1. The ends lost 5 bases at V and 4 bases at J; junction bases unmatched: 7. Germline assignment: CDR1 MGHRA and CDR2 YSYEKL. The CDR3 is 15 residues long. The CDR3 loop reads CASSVQTGGGYGYTF. Here the CDR3 DNA reads TGCGCCAGCAGCGTACAGACAGGGGGCGGCTATGGCTACACCTTC.

CDR3 nucleotides: TGCAGTGCTAAGACTAGCGGAAACACAGATACGCAGTATTTT. The encoded protein is CSAKTSGNTDTQYF. The rearrangement joins TRBV20-1 to TRBJ2-3; TRBD2 matches at 9 bases. CDR3 length: 14 amino acids. Germline values: CDR1 DFQATT, CDR2 SNEGSKA (reference sequence). Trimming at V came to 4 bases and at J to 2 bases, leaving 4 bases not matched to a gene.

The chain is built from TRBV4-3 and TRBJ2-5, with 8 bases identical to TRBD2. The V and J ends lost 3 bases and 7 bases, in that order; junction bases with no gene match: 7. Germline V gene data show CDR1 as LGHNA and CDR2 as YSLEER. The CDR3 runs to 14 residues. The CDR3: CASSHGTRSLTQYF. CDR3 in DNA: TGCGCCAGCAGCCACGGGACTAGGAGCTTGACCCAGTACTTC.

The chain is built from TRBV7-2 and TRBJ2-7, with 10 bases that match TRBD2. V was pared by 4 bases and J by 2 bases, with 5 bases of the junction left unmatched. The CDR3 totals 15 residues. Per the germline V gene, CDR1 is SGHTA and CDR2 is FQGNSA. This CDR3 is CASSSGLADAYEQYF. The CDR3 DNA follows: TGTGCCAGCAGCTCCGGACTAGCGGACGCCTACGAGCAGTACTTC.

The chain couples TRBV20-1 to TRBJ2-7; 9 bases agree with TRBD1. CDR1 is DFQATT, CDR2 SNEGSKA, per germline (reference sequence). The J segment lost 2 bases and the V segment lost 2 bases, leaving 4 bases of the junction unmatched. The CDR3 totals 14 residues. CDR3 amino acids: CSARSGTGTYEQYF. CDR3 DNA sequence: TGCAGTGCTAGATCCGGGACAGGGACCTACGAGCAGTACTTC.

The table lists this clonotype with many counts. The gene calls are TRBV7-2 and TRBJ2-7; the D call may be TRBD1 or TRBD2 (5 bases each). The V end lost 7 bases, the J end lost 1 base, and 14 bases lay between the germline ends. The CDR3 is 14 residues long. The V gene's germline CDR1 is SGHTA and CDR2 FQGNSA. The CDR3 spells CASTSGTGSYEQYF. The CDR3 bases are TGTGCCAGCACCTCCGGGACGGGATCCTACGAGCAGTACTTC.

V is TRBV20-1 and J is TRBJ1-5; D remains ambiguous. The V and J ends lost 3 bases and 7 bases respectively, with 10 bases between them. Germline V gene sequence: CDR1 DFQATT, CDR2 SNEGSKA (reference sequence). There are 12 residues in the CDR3. The CDR3 nucleotides read TGCAGTGCTAGGGCTATGGGGCAGCCCCAGCATTTT. Protein product: CSARAMGQPQHF.

The chain couples TRBV6-1 to TRBJ2-3; D is ambiguous. The CDR3 consists of 13 residues. V shed 5 bases and J shed 3 bases, with 9 bases lying between them. The V gene's germline CDR1 is MNHNS and CDR2 SASEGT. The CDR3 DNA sequence: TGTGCCAGCAGTCGACCAGCGACAGATACGCAGTATTTT. Translated, it gives CASSRPATDTQYF.